This TCR beta chain was documented in a study of early T cells in non-severe SARS-CoV-2 infection. TCRdb recomputed calls from the 5' RACE reads with MiXCR, one row per CDR3 protein. Altogether approximately 70,000 distinct CDR3 sequences are present, roughly an eighth being singletons, with the ten largest covering 11% to 15%. Germline values: CDR1 MNHEY, CDR2 SVGAGI. The CDR3 loop spans 13 amino acids. V lost 7 bases and J 0 bases, leaving 8 bases between the germline ends. This receptor was taken from an adult who was a healthcare worker with PCR-confirmed SARS-CoV-2 infection or an uninfected control (not recorded which). The chain links TRBV6-5 to TRBJ2-3; D is unresolved. Sequenced sample: whole blood. The CDR3 is CASTQRSTDTQYF. DNA of the CDR3: TGTGCCAGCACCCAAAGGAGCACAGATACGCAGTATTTT.